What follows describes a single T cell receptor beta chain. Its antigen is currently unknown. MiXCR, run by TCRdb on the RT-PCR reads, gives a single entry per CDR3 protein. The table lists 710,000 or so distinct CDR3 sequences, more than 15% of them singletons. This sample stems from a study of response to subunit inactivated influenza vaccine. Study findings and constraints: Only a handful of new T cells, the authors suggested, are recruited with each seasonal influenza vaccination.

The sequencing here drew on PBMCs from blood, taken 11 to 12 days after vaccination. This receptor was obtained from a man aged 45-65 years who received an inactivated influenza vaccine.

CDR3 nucleotide sequence: TGCAGTGCTAAACGTAGCGGGACGGGCACAGATACGCAGTATTTT. Translation gives CSAKRSGTGTDTQYF. The rearrangement uses TRBV20-1 and TRBJ2-3; 8 bases fit TRBD2. The V gene end was trimmed by 4 bases and the J gene end by 1 base; junction bases not matched to a gene: 7. The CDR3 covers 15 residues. Germline CDR1 and CDR2: DFQATT and SNEGSKA (reference sequence).